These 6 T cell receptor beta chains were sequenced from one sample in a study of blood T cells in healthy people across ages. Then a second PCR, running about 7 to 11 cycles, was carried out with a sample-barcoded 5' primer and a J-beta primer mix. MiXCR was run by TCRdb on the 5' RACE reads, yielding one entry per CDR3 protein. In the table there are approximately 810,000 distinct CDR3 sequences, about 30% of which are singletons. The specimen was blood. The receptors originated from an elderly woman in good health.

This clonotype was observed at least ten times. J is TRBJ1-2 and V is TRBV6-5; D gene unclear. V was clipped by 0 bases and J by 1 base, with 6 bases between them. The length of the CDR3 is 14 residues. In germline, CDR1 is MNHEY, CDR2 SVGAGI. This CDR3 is CASSYSSVNYGYTF. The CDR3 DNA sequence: TGTGCCAGCAGTTACTCGAGCGTTAACTATGGCTACACCTTC.

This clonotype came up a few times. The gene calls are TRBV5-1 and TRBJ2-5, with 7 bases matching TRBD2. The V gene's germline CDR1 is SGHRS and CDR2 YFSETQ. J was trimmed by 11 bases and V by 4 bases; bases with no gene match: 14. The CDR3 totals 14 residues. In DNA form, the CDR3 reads TGCGCCAGCAGCCCCGGACTAGTCGTGGATGAGCAGTACTTC. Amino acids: CASSPGLVVDEQYF.

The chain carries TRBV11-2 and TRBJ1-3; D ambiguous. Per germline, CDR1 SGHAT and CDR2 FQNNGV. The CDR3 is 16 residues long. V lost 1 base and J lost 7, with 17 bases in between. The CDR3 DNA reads TGTGCCAGCAGCTTAGTTGATGGGGTGATAAGCAACACCATATATTTT. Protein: CASSLVDGVISNTIYF.

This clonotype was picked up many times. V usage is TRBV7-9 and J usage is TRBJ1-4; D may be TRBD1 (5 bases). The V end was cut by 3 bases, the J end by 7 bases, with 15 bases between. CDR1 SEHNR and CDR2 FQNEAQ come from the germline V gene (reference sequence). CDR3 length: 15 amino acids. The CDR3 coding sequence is TGTGCCAGCAGCTTCGATGGGACTTGGAGTGAAAAACTGTTTTTT. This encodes CASSFDGTWSEKLFF.

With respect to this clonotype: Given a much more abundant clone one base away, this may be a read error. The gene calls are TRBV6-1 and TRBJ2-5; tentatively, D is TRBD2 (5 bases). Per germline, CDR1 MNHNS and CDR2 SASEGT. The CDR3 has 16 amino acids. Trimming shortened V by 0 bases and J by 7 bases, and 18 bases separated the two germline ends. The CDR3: CASSEAVSWIGGTQYF. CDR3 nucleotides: TGTGCCAGCAGTGAAGCAGTCAGCTGGATAGGAGGGACCCAGTACTTC.

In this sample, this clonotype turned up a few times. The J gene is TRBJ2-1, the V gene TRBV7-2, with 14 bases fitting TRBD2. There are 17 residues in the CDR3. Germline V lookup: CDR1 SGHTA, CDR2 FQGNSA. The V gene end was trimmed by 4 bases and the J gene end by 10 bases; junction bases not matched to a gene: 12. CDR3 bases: TGTGCCAGCAGCTCCCCTCCCGGGACTAGCGGGGGATTAGAGCAGTTCTTC. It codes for CASSSPPGTSGGLEQFF.